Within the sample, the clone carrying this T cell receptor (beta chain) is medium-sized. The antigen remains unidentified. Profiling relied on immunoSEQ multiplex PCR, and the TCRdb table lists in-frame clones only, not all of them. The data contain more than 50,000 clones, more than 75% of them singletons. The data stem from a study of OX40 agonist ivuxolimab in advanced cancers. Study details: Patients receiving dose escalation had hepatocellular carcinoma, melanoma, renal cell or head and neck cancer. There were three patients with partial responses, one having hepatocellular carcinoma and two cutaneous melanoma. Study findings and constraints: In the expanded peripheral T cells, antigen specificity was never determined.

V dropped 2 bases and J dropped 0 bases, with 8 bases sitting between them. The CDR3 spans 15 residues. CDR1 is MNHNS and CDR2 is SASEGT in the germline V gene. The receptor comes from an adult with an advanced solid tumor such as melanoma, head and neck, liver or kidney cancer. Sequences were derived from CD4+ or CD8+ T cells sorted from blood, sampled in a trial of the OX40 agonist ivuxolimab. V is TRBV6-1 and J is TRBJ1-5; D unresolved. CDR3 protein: CASSETAYSNQPQHF. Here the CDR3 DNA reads TGTGCCAGCAGTGAAACAGCCTATAGCAATCAGCCCCAGCATTTT.